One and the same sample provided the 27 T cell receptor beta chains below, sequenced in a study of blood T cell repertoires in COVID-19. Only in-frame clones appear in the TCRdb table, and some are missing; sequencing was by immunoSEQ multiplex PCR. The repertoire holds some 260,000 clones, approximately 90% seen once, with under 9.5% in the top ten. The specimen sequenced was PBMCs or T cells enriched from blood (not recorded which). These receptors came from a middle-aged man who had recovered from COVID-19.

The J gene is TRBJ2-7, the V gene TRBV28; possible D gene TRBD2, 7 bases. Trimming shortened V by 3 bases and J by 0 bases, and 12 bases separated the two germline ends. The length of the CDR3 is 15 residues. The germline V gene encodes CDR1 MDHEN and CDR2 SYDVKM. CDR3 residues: CASSLVGGPSYEQYF. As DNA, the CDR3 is TGTGCCAGCAGTTTGGTCGGGGGGCCCTCCTACGAGCAGTACTTC.

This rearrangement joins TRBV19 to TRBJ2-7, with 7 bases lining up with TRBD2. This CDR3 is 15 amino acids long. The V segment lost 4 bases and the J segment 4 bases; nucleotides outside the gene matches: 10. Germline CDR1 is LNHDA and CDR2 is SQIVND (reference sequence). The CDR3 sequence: CASSTPGTTKYEQYF. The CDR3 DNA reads TGTGCCAGTAGTACCCCCGGGACTACCAAATACGAGCAGTACTTC. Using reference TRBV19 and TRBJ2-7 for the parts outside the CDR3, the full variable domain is DGGITQSPKYLFRKEGQNVTLSCEQNLNHDAMYWYRQDPGQGLRLIYYSQIVNDFQKGDIAEGYSVSREKKESFPLTVTSAQKNPTAFYLCASSTPGTTKYEQYFGPGTRLTVT.

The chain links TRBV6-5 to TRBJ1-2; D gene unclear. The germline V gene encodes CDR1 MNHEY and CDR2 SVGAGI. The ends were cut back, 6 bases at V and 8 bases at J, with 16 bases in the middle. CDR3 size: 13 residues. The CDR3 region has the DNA TGTGCCAGCAGCCCAACCGGGAACGAAGGCTACACCTTC. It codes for CASSPTGNEGYTF.

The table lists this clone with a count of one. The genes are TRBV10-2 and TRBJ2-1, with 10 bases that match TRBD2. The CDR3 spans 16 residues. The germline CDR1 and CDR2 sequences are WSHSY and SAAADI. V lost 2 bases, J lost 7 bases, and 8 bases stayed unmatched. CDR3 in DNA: TGCGCCAGCAGTGAGCCGTACAAGCGGGGGGGAAATGAGCAGTTCTTC. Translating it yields CASSEPYKRGGNEQFF.

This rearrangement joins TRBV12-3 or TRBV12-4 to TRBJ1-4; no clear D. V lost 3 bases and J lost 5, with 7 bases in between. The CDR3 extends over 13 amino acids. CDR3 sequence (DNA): TGTGCCAGCAGTTTGGGCTTGAATGAAAAACTGTTTTTT. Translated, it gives CASSLGLNEKLFF.

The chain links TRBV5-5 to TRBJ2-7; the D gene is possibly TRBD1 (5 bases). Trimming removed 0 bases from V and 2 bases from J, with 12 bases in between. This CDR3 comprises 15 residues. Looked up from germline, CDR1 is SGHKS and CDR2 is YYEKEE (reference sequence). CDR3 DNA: TGTGCCAGCAGCTTGGGGGCACAGGAAACCTACGAGCAGTACTTC. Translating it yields CASSLGAQETYEQYF.

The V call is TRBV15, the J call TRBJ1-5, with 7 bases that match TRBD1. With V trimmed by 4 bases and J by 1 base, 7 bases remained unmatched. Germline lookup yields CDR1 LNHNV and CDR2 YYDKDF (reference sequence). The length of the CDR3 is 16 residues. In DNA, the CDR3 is TGTGCCACCAGCAATCATCGGGACAGAAGCAATCAGCCCCAGCATTTT. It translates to CATSNHRDRSNQPQHF.

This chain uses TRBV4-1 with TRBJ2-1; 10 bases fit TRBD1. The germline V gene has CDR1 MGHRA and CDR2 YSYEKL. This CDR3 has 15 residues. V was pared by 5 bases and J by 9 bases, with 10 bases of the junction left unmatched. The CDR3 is CASSTWDRGRGEQFF. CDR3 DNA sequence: TGCGCCAGCAGCACGTGGGACAGGGGAAGAGGTGAGCAGTTCTTC.

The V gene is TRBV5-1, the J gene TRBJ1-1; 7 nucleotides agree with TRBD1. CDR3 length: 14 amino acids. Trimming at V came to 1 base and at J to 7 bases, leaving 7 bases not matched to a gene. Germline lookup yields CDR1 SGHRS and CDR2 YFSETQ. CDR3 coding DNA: TGCGCCAGCAGCTTGACCCGGGACAGTATTGAAGCTTTCTTT. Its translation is CASSLTRDSIEAFF.

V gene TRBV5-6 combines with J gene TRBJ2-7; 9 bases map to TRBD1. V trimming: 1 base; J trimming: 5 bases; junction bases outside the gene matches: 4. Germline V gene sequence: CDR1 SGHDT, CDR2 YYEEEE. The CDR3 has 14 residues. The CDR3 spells CASSLRDRDHEQYF. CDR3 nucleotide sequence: TGTGCCAGCAGCTTGCGGGACAGGGACCACGAGCAGTACTTC.

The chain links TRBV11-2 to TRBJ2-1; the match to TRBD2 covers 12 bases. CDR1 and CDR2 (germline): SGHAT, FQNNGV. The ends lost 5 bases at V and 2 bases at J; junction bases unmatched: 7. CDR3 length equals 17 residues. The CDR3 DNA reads TGTGCCAGCAGCACATCTAGCGGGGGGGCAACCTACAATGAGCAGTTCTTC. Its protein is CASSTSSGGATYNEQFF.

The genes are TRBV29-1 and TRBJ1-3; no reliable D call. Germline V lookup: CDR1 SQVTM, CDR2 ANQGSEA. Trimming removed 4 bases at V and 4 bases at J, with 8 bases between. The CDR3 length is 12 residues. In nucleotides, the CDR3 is TGCAGCGTTGCCGGGTTCGGAAACACCATATATTTT. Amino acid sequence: CSVAGFGNTIYF.

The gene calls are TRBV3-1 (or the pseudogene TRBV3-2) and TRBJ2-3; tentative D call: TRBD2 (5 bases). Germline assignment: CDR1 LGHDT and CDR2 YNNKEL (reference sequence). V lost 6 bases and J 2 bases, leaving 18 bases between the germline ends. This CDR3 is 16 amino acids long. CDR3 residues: CASSPSGFLLTDTQYF. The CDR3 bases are TGTGCCAGCAGTCCCAGCGGCTTCTTACTCACAGATACGCAGTATTTT.

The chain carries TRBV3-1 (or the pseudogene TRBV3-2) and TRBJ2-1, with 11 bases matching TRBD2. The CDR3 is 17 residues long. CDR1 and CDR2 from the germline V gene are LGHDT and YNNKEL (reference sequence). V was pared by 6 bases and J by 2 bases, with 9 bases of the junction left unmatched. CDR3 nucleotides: TGTGCCAGCAGACCCGGGACTAGCGGACAAACCTACAATGAGCAGTTCTTC. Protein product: CASRPGTSGQTYNEQFF.

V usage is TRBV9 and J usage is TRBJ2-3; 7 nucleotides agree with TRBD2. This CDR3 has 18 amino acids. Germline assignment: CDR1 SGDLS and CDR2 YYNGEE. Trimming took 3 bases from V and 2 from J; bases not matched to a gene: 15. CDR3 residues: CASSGGSLGGGFTDTQYF. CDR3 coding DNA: TGTGCCAGCAGCGGAGGGTCTCTAGGCGGGGGATTCACAGATACGCAGTATTTT.

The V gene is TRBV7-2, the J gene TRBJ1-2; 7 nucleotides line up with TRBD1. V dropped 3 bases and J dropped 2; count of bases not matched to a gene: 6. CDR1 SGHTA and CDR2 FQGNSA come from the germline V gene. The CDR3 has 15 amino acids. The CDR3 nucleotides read TGTGCCAGCAGCTTCTTTTGGGACAGCAACTATGGCTACACCTTC. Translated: CASSFFWDSNYGYTF.

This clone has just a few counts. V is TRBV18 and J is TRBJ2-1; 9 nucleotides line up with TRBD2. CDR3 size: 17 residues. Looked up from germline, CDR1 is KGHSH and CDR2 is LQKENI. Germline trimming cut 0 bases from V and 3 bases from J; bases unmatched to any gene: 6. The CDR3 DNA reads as TGTGCCAGCTCACCACCCATACGACTAGCGGTCTACAATGAGCAGTTCTTC. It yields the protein CASSPPIRLAVYNEQFF.

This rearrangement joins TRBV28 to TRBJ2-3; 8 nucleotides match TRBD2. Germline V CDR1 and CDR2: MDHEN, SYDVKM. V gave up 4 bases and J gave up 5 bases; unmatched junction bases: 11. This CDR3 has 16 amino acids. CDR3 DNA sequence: TGTGCCAGCAGTTCCTCTGGCGGGAGGCCCGGAGATACGCAGTATTTT. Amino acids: CASSSSGGRPGDTQYF.

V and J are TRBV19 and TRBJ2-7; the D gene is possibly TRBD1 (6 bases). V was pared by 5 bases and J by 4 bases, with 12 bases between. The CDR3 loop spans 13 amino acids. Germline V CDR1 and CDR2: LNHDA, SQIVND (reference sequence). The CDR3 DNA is TGTGCCAGTAGTGGTCAGGGGTTGTACGAGCAGTACTTC. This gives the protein CASSGQGLYEQYF.

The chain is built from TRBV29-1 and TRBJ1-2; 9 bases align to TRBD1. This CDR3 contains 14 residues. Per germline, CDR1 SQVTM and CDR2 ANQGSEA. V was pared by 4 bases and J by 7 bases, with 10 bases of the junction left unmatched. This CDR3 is CSVVETGTGSGYTF. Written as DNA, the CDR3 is TGCAGCGTTGTTGAAACCGGGACAGGGAGTGGCTACACCTTC.

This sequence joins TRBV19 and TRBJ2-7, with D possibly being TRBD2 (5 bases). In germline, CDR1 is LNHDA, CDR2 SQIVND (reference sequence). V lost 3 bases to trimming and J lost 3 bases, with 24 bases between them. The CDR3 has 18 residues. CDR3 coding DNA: TGTGCCAGTAGTATGTTTAGAATAGAGGGCCCGGGGATCTACGAGCAGTACTTC. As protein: CASSMFRIEGPGIYEQYF.

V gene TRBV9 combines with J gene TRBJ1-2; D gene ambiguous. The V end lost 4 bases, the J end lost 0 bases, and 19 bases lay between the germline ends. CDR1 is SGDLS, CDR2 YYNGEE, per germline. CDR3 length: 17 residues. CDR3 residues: CASSSNGYGFSNYGYTF. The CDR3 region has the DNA TGTGCCAGCAGCTCAAATGGCTACGGGTTTTCTAACTATGGCTACACCTTC.

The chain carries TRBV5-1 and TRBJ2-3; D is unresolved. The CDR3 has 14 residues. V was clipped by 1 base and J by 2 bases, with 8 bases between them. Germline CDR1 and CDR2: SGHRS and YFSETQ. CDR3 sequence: CASSLIGFTDTQYF. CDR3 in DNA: TGCGCCAGCAGCTTGATTGGCTTCACAGATACGCAGTATTTT. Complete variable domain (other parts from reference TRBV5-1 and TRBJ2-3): KAGVTQTPRYLIKTRGQQVTLSCSPISGHRSVSWYQQTPGQGLQFLFEYFSETQRNKGNFPGRFSGRQFSNSRSEMNVSTLELGDSALYLCASSLIGFTDTQYFGPGTRLTVL.

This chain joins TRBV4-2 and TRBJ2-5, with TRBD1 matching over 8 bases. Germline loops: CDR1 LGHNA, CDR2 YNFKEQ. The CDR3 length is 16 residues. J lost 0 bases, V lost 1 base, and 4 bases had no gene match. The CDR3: CASSQGTGFYQETQYF. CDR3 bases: TGTGCCAGCAGCCAAGGGACAGGGTTTTACCAAGAGACCCAGTACTTC.

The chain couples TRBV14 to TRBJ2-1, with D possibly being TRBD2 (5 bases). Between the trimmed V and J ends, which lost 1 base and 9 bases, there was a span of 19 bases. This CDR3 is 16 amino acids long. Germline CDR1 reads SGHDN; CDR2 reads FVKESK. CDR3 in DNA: TGTGCCAGCAGCCAAGTTACGACTACGTGGAAAAGTGAGCAGTTCTTC. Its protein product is CASSQVTTTWKSEQFF.

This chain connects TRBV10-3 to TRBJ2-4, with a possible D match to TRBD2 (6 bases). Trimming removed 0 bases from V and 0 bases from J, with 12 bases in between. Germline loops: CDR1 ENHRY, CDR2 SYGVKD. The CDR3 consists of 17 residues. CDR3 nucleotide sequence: TGTGCCATCAGTGAGTCGGGGGGAAAGGGAGCCAAAAACATTCAGTACTTC. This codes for CAISESGGKGAKNIQYF.

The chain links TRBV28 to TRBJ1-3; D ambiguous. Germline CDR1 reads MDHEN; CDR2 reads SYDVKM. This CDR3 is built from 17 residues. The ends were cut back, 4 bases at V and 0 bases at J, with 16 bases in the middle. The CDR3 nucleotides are TGTGCCAGCAGTTCCGGGGTTGGGTTCCGCTCTGGAAACACCATATATTTT. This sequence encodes CASSSGVGFRSGNTIYF.